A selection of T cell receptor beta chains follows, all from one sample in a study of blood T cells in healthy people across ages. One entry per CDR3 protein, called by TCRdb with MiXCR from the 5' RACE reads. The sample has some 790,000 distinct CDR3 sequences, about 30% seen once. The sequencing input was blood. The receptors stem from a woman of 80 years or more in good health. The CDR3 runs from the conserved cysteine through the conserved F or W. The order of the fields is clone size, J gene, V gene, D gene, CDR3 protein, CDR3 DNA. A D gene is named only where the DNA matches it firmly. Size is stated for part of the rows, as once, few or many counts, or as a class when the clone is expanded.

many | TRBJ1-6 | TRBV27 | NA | CASSFGGSHSPLHF | TGTGCCAGCAGTTTTGGAGGCAGTCATTCACCCCTCCACTTT
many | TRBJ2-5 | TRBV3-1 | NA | CASSPFGETQYF | TGTGCCAGCAGCCCCTTTGGCGAGACCCAGTACTTC
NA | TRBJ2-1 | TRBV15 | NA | CATSRPSGRGEQFF | TGTGCCACCAGCAGACCATCAGGCCGTGGGGAGCAGTTCTTC
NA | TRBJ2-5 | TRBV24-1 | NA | CATSFGSQETQYF | TGTGCCACCAGTTTTGGCAGCCAAGAGACCCAGTACTTC
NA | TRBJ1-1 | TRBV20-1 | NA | CSARRTVKNTEAFF | TGCAGTGCAAGAAGGACCGTCAAGAACACTGAAGCTTTCTTT
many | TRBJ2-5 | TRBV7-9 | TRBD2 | CASSPETSGAQETQYF | TGTGCCAGCAGCCCAGAGACTAGCGGGGCCCAAGAGACCCAGTACTTC
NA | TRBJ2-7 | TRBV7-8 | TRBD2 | CASSWGKLLAGRSYNEQYF | TGTGCCAGCAGCTGGGGGAAACTTCTAGCGGGGAGGTCCTACAATGAGCAGTACTTC
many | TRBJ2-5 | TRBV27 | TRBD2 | CASAPGTSGGAIETQYF | TGTGCCAGCGCCCCCGGGACTAGCGGGGGGGCCATCGAGACCCAGTACTTC
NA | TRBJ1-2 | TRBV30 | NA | CACPALAGPNYGHTF | TGTGCCTGCCCCGCCTTGGCAGGGCCCAACTATGGCCACACCTTC
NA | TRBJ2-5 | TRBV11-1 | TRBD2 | CTSSRDRLAGETQYF | TGTACCAGCAGCAGAGACCGACTAGCAGGAGAGACCCAGTACTTC
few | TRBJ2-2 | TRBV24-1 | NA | CATSDSQRNTGELFF | TGTGCCACCAGTGACTCACAGAGAAACACCGGGGAGCTGTTTTTT
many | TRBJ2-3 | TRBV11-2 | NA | CASSLGTTLTEHRYF | TGTGCCAGCAGCCTAGGGACGACTCTTACAGAACACAGGTATTTT
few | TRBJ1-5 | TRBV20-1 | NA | CSASGTLSNQPQHF | TGCAGTGCTAGCGGGACTCTCAGCAATCAGCCCCAGCATTTT
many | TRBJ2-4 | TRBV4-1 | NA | CASSQEEGGRRNIQYF | TGCGCCAGCAGCCAAGAGGAGGGGGGGCGAAGAAACATTCAGTACTTC
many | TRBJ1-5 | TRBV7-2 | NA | CASSLVQGPNQPQHF | TGTGCCAGCAGCTTAGTCCAGGGCCCCAATCAGCCCCAGCATTTT
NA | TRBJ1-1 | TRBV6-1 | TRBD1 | CASSVTGDTEVFF | TGTGCCAGCAGTGTAACAGGGGACACTGAAGTTTTCTTT
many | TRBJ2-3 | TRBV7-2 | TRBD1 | CASSNGQGFTDTQYF | TGTGCCAGCAGCAACGGACAGGGTTTCACAGATACGCAGTATTTT
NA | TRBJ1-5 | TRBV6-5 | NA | CASGLRRSSNQPQHF | TGTGCCAGCGGTTTACGAAGGAGCAGCAATCAGCCCCAGCATTTT
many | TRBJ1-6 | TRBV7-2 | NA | CASSFGTQTTPLHF | TGTGCCAGCAGCTTTGGAACTCAGACGACACCCCTCCACTTT
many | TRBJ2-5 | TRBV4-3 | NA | CASSQVARWGETQYF | TGCGCCAGCAGCCAAGTTGCACGGTGGGGGGAGACCCAGTACTTC
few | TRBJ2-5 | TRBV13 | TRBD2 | CASSFGTSGDGETQYF | TGTGCCAGCAGCTTTGGGACTAGCGGGGACGGGGAGACCCAGTACTTC
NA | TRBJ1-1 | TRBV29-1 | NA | CSIMTGPTAFF | TGCAGCATAATGACAGGTCCCACAGCTTTCTTT
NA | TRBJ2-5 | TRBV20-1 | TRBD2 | CSADRATSGISGETQYF | TGCAGTGCCGATAGGGCGACTAGCGGGATATCGGGAGAGACCCAGTACTTC
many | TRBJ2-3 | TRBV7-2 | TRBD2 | CASSPLAGTVTDTQYF | TGTGCCAGCAGCCCCCTAGCGGGGACGGTCACAGATACGCAGTATTTT
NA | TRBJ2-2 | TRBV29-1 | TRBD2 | CSVSSSGDNTGELFF | TGCAGCGTGAGTTCTAGCGGGGACAACACCGGGGAGCTGTTTTTT
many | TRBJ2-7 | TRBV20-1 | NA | CSARDRARYYEQYF | TGCAGTGCTAGAGATCGGGCTAGGTACTACGAGCAGTACTTC
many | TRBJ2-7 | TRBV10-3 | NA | CAISESRGSYEQYF | TGTGCCATCAGTGAGTCGAGGGGCTCCTACGAGCAGTACTTC
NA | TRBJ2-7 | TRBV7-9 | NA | CASSSDLGSHEQYF | TGTGCCAGCAGCTCAGATCTAGGGTCCCACGAGCAGTACTTC
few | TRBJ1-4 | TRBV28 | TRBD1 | CASSTPGQGFNLGNEKLFF | TGTGCCAGCAGTACTCCGGGACAGGGATTTAATTTGGGGAATGAAAAACTGTTTTTT
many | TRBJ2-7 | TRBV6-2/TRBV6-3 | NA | CASSRPGFGYYEQYF | TGTGCCAGCAGTCGTCCGGGTTTCGGGTACTACGAGCAGTACTTC
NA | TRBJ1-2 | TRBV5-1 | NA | CASSFGFSGRVDYGYTF | TGCGCCAGCAGCTTTGGGTTCTCCGGCAGGGTAGACTATGGCTACACCTTC
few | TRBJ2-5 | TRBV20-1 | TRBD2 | CNASSGVLLETQYF | TGCAATGCTAGTAGCGGGGTGCTTTTGGAGACCCAGTACTTC
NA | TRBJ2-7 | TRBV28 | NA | CASNISPRRTYEQYF | TGTGCCAGCAACATCAGTCCCCGGAGGACCTACGAGCAGTACTTC
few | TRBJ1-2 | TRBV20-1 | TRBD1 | CSAEGQGYRGYTF | TGCAGTGCTGAGGGACAGGGTTATCGGGGCTACACCTTC
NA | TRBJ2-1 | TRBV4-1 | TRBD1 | CASSQVVGGRNEQFF | TGCGCCAGCAGCCAAGTGGTAGGGGGCAGGAATGAGCAGTTCTTC
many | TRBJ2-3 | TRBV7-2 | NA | CASSLLPTGGTDTQYF | TGTGCCAGCAGCTTGCTACCAACCGGTGGCACAGATACGCAGTATTTT
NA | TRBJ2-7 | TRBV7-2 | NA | CASSWGAASYEQYF | TGTGCCAGCAGCTGGGGGGCGGCTTCCTACGAGCAGTACTTC
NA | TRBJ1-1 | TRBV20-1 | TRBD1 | CSARGRGRRTEAFF | TGCAGTGCTAGGGGCAGGGGGAGGAGGACTGAAGCTTTCTTT
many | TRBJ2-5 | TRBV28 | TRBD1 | CASSAGDRQETQYF | TGTGCCAGCAGTGCTGGGGACAGACAAGAGACCCAGTACTTC
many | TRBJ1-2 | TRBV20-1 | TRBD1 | CSARDPARTGTVNYGYTF | TGCAGTGCTAGAGATCCGGCGAGGACCGGGACAGTTAACTATGGCTACACCTTC
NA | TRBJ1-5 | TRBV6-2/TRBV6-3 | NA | CASSYRGDQPQHF | TGTGCCAGCAGTTACAGGGGGGATCAGCCCCAGCATTTT
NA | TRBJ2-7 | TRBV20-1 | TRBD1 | CSAPQGEGSYEQYF | TGCAGTGCCCCACAGGGGGAAGGGTCCTACGAGCAGTACTTC
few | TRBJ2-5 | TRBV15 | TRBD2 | CATTASGGQETQYF | TGTGCCACCACCGCCAGCGGGGGCCAAGAGACCCAGTACTTC
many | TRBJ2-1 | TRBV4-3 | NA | CASSQVAGLYNEQFF | TGCGCCAGCAGCCAAGTTGCGGGGCTCTACAATGAGCAGTTCTTC
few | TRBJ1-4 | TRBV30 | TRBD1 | CAWSPRQGQHEKLFF | TGTGCCTGGAGTCCCAGACAGGGACAGCATGAAAAACTGTTTTTT
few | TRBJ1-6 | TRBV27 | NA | CASTPRGLINSPLHF | TGTGCCAGCACCCCCAGGGGACTGATTAATTCACCCCTCCACTTT
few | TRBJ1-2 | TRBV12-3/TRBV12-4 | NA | CASSLDRIGGGYTF | TGTGCCAGCAGTTTAGATCGAATTGGGGGTGGCTACACCTTC
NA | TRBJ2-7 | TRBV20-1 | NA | CSARDWGLSTTRQYF | TGCAGTGCTAGAGATTGGGGCCTATCTACTACGAGGCAGTACTTC
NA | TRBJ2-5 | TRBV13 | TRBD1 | CSSSSILTGDEGTQYF | TGTTCCAGCAGCTCTATTTTAACAGGGGACGAAGGGACCCAGTACTTC
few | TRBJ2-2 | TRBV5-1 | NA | CASSSLTGSRNTGELFF | TGCGCCAGCAGCTCCCTAACAGGGTCGCGGAACACCGGGGAGCTGTTTTTT
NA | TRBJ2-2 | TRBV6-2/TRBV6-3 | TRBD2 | CASRPSGRNTGELFF | TGTGCCAGCCGACCTAGCGGTCGCAACACCGGGGAGCTGTTTTTT
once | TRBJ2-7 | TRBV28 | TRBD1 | CASRPITGVTPYEQYF | TGTGCCAGCAGGCCCATTACAGGGGTCACTCCCTACGAGCAGTACTTC
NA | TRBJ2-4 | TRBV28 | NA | CASSSPTSRAKNIQYF | TGTGCCAGCAGTTCCCCCACCAGCAGGGCCAAAAACATTCAGTACTTC
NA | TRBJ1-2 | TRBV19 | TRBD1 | CASSIVGTASNYGYTF | TGTGCCAGTAGTATTGTCGGGACAGCCTCTAACTATGGCTACACCTTC
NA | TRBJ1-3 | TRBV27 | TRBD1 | CASSPVRDRVLNTIYF | TGTGCCAGCAGTCCCGTCCGGGACAGGGTTTTGAACACCATATATTTT
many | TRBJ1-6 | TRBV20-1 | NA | CSTRVLDSPLHF | TGCAGTACAAGGGTTCTGGATTCACCCCTCCACTTT
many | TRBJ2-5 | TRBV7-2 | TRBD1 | CASSSQGFGETQYF | TGTGCCAGCAGCTCACAGGGGTTCGGGGAGACCCAGTACTTC
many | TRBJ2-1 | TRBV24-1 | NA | CATSDSGRSDEQFF | TGTGCCACCAGTGATTCGGGCAGGAGCGATGAGCAGTTCTTC
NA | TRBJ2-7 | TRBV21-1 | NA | CASPAKGVAGAGGSYNEQYF | TGTGCCAGCCCAGCAAAGGGAGTAGCGGGGGCTGGGGGCTCCTACAATGAGCAGTACTTC